The next 23 T cell receptor beta chains were all read from a single sample in a study of blood T cells in healthy people across ages. With a J-beta primer mix and a sample-barcoded 5' primer, a second PCR ran roughly 6 to 12 cycles. From the 5' RACE reads, TCRdb called clonotypes with MiXCR, one entry per CDR3 protein. The profile covers under 700,000 distinct CDR3 sequences, with about 24% appearing a single time and less than 9% taken by the ten largest. This sample also belongs to another study, concerning T cells of mothers and their children.

The sample was blood. The receptor set was obtained from a boy younger than 18 in good health.

The chain carries TRBV6-4 and TRBJ1-5; possible D gene TRBD1, 5 bases. CDR3 length: 16 amino acids. Germline values: CDR1 MRHNA, CDR2 SNTAGT. V was shortened by 0 bases and J by 0 bases, with 9 bases between the two germline ends. CDR3 sequence reads: CASSDSPGVSNQPQHF. CDR3 DNA sequence: TGTGCCAGCAGTGACTCGCCGGGGGTTAGCAATCAGCCCCAGCATTTT.

There are many counts of this clonotype. The V gene is TRBV2, the J gene TRBJ2-2, with 11 bases matching TRBD2. This CDR3 is built from 17 residues. Losses at the gene ends were 7 bases for V and 2 bases for J; bases not matched to a gene: 9. Germline V lookup: CDR1 SNHLY, CDR2 FYNNEI. The DNA of the CDR3 is TGTGCCAGCAATATACTAGCGGGGGTCCCAAACACCGGGGAGCTGTTTTTT. The encoded protein is CASNILAGVPNTGELFF.

In this sample, this clonotype turned up a few times. This sequence joins TRBV20-1 and TRBJ1-5; no firm D call. V gave up 5 bases and J gave up 0 bases, with 11 bases separating them. Germline CDR1 and CDR2: DFQATT and SNEGSKA (reference sequence). CDR3 length equals 14 residues. The CDR3, as DNA: TGCAGTGCTGTGGTTAGATATAGCAATCAGCCCCAGCATTTT. Its protein is CSAVVRYSNQPQHF.

The CDR3 DNA is TGTGCCAGCAGTTTTTTGGGGCGGGGGACGTTTAACAATGAGCAGTTCTTC. It codes for CASSFLGRGTFNNEQFF. This chain connects TRBV28 to TRBJ2-1, with 7 bases aligning to TRBD2. The CDR3 spans 17 residues. Germline loops: CDR1 MDHEN, CDR2 SYDVKM. Trimming cost V 3 bases and J 5 bases; bases outside gene matches: 13. The complete variable domain, with remaining parts taken from reference TRBV28 and TRBJ2-1, reads DVKVTQSSRYLVKRTGEKVFLECVQDMDHENMFWYRQDPGLGLRLIYFSYDVKMKEKGDIPEGYSVSREKKERFSLILESASTNQTSMYLCASSFLGRGTFNNEQFFGPGTRLTVL.

The chain carries TRBV6-1 and TRBJ2-7, with no clear D. The CDR3 is 14 amino acids. V shed 5 bases and J shed 5 bases, with 16 bases lying between them. CDR1 MNHNS and CDR2 SASEGT come from the germline V gene. In nucleotides, the CDR3 is TGTGCCAGCAGTAAGGACGTAGGGTTCGACGAGCAGTACTTC. Translating gives CASSKDVGFDEQYF.

This clonotype showed up just a few times. J is TRBJ1-1 and V is TRBV20-1, with TRBD1 as a possible D gene (5 bases). The CDR3 sequence is 13 residues long. The germline V gene has CDR1 DFQATT and CDR2 SNEGSKA (reference sequence). V dropped 0 bases and J dropped 6 bases, with 11 bases sitting between them. CDR3: CSARDRVGAEAFF. DNA for the CDR3: TGCAGTGCTAGAGACAGGGTAGGGGCTGAAGCTTTCTTT.

The chain joins TRBV3-1 to TRBJ2-1; TRBD1 aligns across 7 bases. The end of the DNA is better explained by TRBJ2-7, so the J call may be wrong. The germline gives CDR1 LGHDT, CDR2 YNNKEL (reference sequence). The CDR3 runs 15 residues. Here the CDR3 reads CASSQEGTAVYEQYF. Here the CDR3 DNA reads TGTGCCAGCAGCCAAGAAGGGACAGCTGTCTACGAGCAGTACTTC.

This clonotype was observed at least ten times. J is TRBJ2-4 and V is TRBV2; tentative D call: TRBD2 (6 bases). CDR3 length equals 15 residues. The germline V gene encodes CDR1 SNHLY and CDR2 FYNNEI. V lost 3 bases to trimming and J lost 0 bases, with 9 bases between them. The CDR3 loop is CASSEEGLAKNIQYF. The CDR3 DNA sequence: TGTGCCAGCAGTGAGGAGGGGCTAGCCAAAAACATTCAGTACTTC.

This clonotype was counted ten times or more. The CDR3 reads CASSYDRDNSYEQYF. DNA for the CDR3: TGTGCCAGCAGTTACGACCGGGACAACTCCTACGAGCAGTACTTC. The genes are TRBV6-2 or TRBV6-3 and TRBJ2-7; TRBD1 is a possible D gene (6 bases). V lost 2 bases, J lost 0 bases, and 11 bases lay in between. The CDR3 is 15 residues long. Germline CDR1 and CDR2: MNHEY and SVGEGT.

The chain has TRBV9 and TRBJ2-5; 8 bases fit TRBD2. Germline V lookup: CDR1 SGDLS, CDR2 YYNGEE. This CDR3 region has 17 residues. The V segment lost 0 bases and the J segment 1 base; nucleotides outside the gene matches: 8. CDR3 in DNA: TGTGCCAGCAGCGTAGGGCTAGCGGGCGTATCCCAAGAGACCCAGTACTTC. Translation: CASSVGLAGVSQETQYF.

This clonotype turned up a few times. The chain joins TRBV7-6 to TRBJ2-1; TRBD1 or TRBD2 may be the D gene (5 bases each). Germline lookup yields CDR1 SGHVS and CDR2 FNYEAQ. Trimming removed 5 bases from V and 0 bases from J, with 17 bases in between. The CDR3 consists of 17 residues. This CDR3 reads CASSLEGRSYSYNEQFF. The CDR3 coding sequence is TGTGCCAGCAGCCTCGAGGGGCGCTCCTACTCCTACAATGAGCAGTTCTTC.

The chain combines TRBV15 with TRBJ2-3, with D perhaps TRBD2 (6 bases). CDR1 and CDR2 (germline): LNHNV, YYDKDF (reference sequence). V was pared by 0 bases and J by 1 base, with 14 bases between. The CDR3 length is 17 residues. CDR3 coding DNA: TGTGCCACCAGCAGAGACTTTGGGAAGCGGGGCACAGATACGCAGTATTTT. It is translated as CATSRDFGKRGTDTQYF.

This rearrangement joins TRBV7-6 to TRBJ2-7; D is undetermined. CDR1 and CDR2 from the germline V gene are SGHVS and FNYEAQ. The ends were cut back, 5 bases at V and 6 bases at J, with 14 bases in the middle. The CDR3 has 13 residues. CDR3 sequence (DNA): TGTGCCAGCAGCCCGCCGGACGAGAGCGAGCAGTACTTC. This sequence encodes CASSPPDESEQYF. Based on the CDR3 plus reference TRBV7-6 and TRBJ2-7, the full variable domain is GAGVSQSPRYKVTKRGQDVALRCDPISGHVSLYWYRQALGQGPEFLTYFNYEAQQDKSGLPNDRFSAERPEGSISTLTIQRTEQRDSAMYRCASSPPDESEQYFGPGTRLTVT.

In its sample, this clonotype was seen a few times. V is TRBV6-1 and J is TRBJ2-6; 8 nucleotides line up with TRBD2. Germline values: CDR1 MNHNS, CDR2 SASEGT. The CDR3 runs to 17 residues. The junction had 7 bases not matched to a gene; V was cut back by 6 bases and J by 0 bases. CDR3 protein: CASSSGGLISGANVLTF. CDR3 coding DNA: TGTGCCAGCAGCAGCGGGGGACTGATCTCTGGGGCCAACGTCCTGACTTTC.

This clonotype has more than one count but fewer than ten. V and J are TRBV7-6 and TRBJ2-4; 8 bases line up with TRBD2. Per germline, CDR1 SGHVS and CDR2 FNYEAQ. CDR3 size: 16 residues. V gave up 1 base and J gave up 5 bases; unmatched junction bases: 7. The CDR3 protein is CASSLVPTGRENIQYF. The CDR3 DNA reads TGTGCCAGCAGCTTAGTCCCCACCGGGAGGGAAAACATTCAGTACTTC.

V usage is TRBV7-8 and J usage is TRBJ2-6, with unresolved D. V gave up 3 bases and J gave up 0 bases, with 6 bases separating them. The CDR3 loop spans 15 amino acids. Germline CDR1 is SGHVS and CDR2 is FQNEAQ. CDR3 residues: CASSFWSSGANVLTF. CDR3 sequence (DNA): TGTGCCAGCAGCTTTTGGAGCTCTGGGGCCAACGTCCTGACTTTC.

This clonotype has a handful of counts. One end of the junction is discordant with germline, which a read error may explain. The rearrangement links TRBV29-1 to TRBJ2-2; tentative D call: TRBD2 (6 bases). In germline, CDR1 is SQVTM, CDR2 ANQGSEA. The CDR3 is 17 amino acids. CDR3 region: CGVVFGGISANTGELFF. The CDR3 region has the DNA TGCGGCGTTGTTTTTGGCGGGATCTCCGCGAACACCGGGGAGCTGTTTTTT.

The V call is TRBV3-1, the J call TRBJ2-5, with 11 bases aligning to TRBD2. V was pared by 2 bases and J by 5 bases, with 4 bases of the junction left unmatched. The CDR3 covers 15 residues. Germline CDR1 and CDR2: LGHDT and YNNKEL (reference sequence). The CDR3 protein is CASSQLAGGGETQYF. CDR3 nucleotide sequence: TGTGCCAGCAGCCAACTAGCGGGAGGCGGCGAGACCCAGTACTTC.

This clonotype was counted only a few times. This chain uses TRBV20-1 with TRBJ2-1; D is uncertain. The CDR3 is made up of 12 amino acids. The germline V gene has CDR1 DFQATT and CDR2 SNEGSKA (reference sequence). The germline V and J ends were trimmed by 4 bases and 6 bases, with 10 bases remaining between them. CDR3 bases: TGCAGTGCTATAGGAGTCATCAATGAGCAGTTCTTC. Translated, it gives CSAIGVINEQFF.

A few counts support this clonotype. The rearrangement uses TRBV6-2 or TRBV6-3 and TRBJ1-5, with a possible D match to TRBD1 (6 bases). Between the trimmed V and J ends, which lost 4 bases and 6 bases, there was a span of 13 bases. There are 14 residues in the CDR3. CDR1 and CDR2 from the germline V gene are MNHEY and SVGEGT. The CDR3 sequence: CASSSTGGLQPQHF. CDR3 nucleotide sequence: TGTGCCAGCAGTTCAACGGGGGGCCTTCAGCCCCAGCATTTT.

This clonotype was observed once. The chain uses TRBV20-1 and TRBJ2-4; 8 bases are a match to TRBD2. The germline V gene has CDR1 DFQATT and CDR2 SNEGSKA (reference sequence). V was clipped by 5 bases and J by 0 bases; unmatched bases: 6. This CDR3 has 15 residues. The CDR3 reads CSAPGGGLAKNIQYF. The CDR3 DNA reads as TGCAGTGCTCCTGGCGGGGGGTTAGCCAAAAACATTCAGTACTTC.

This clonotype has more than one count but fewer than ten. The chain combines TRBV6-1 with TRBJ1-1, with a tentative D call TRBD1 (6 bases). CDR3 length: 14 residues. Germline values: CDR1 MNHNS, CDR2 SASEGT. Trimming removed 2 bases from V and 4 bases from J, with 11 bases in between. The CDR3 DNA reads TGTGCCAGCAGTGAAAGGGGGAGGAGCACTGAAGCTTTCTTT. Encoded protein: CASSERGRSTEAFF.

There are a few counts of this clonotype. This sequence joins TRBV20-1 and TRBJ2-5; 9 nucleotides line up with TRBD1. The V segment lost 0 bases and the J segment 0 bases; nucleotides outside the gene matches: 5. Germline values: CDR1 DFQATT, CDR2 SNEGSKA (reference sequence). CDR3 length equals 16 residues. CDR3 bases: TGCAGTGCTAGAGATACAGGGGGCAATTACCAAGAGACCCAGTACTTC. Its translation is CSARDTGGNYQETQYF.